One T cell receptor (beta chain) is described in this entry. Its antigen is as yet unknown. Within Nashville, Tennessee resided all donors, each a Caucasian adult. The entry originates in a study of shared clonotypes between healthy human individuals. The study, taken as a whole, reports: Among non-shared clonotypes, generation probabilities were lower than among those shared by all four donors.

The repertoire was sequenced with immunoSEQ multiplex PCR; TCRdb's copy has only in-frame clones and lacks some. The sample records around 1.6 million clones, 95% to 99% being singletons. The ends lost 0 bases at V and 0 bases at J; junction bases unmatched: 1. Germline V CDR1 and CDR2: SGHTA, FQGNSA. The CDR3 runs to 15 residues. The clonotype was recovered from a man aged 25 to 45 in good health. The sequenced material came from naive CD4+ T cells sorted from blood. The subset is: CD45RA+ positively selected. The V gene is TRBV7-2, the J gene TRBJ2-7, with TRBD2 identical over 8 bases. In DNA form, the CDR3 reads TGTGCCAGCAGCTTAGCTAGCGGGGACTCCTACGAGCAGTACTTC. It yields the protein CASSLASGDSYEQYF.